This T cell receptor (beta chain) was captured by sequencing in a study of CD4 T cells in relation to SARS-CoV-2 and coronaviruses. The unexposed donors gave CD4+ T cells in about 2011-2018, prior to COVID-19. The cells were cultured for 10 days before CD4+ T cells were isolated. This table comes from immunoSEQ multiplex PCR, and its TCRdb copy is limited to in-frame clones, with some not included. The data show about 14,000 clones, roughly 71% seen once. In this sample, this clone turned up a few times. Its antigen is as yet unknown. Germline assignment: CDR1 SGHNT and CDR2 YENEEA. Trimming took 3 bases from V and 8 from J; bases not matched to a gene: 5. CDR3 length: 15 amino acids.

This sequence was found in a human donor in good health. The sequenced sample consisted of CD4+ T cells from PBMCs, cultured in vitro. This sequence joins TRBV11-3 and TRBJ2-1, with TRBD2 identical over 12 bases. In DNA, the CDR3 is TGTGCCAGCAGCTTTGGACTAGCGGGATTGGATGAGCAGTTCTTC. Amino acids: CASSFGLAGLDEQFF.